This T cell receptor (beta chain) was identified in a study of T cells expressing NK-cell markers. Across the study: The sequencing cohort of eight donors included seven HCMV-seropositive individuals and one seronegative individual. Findings and caveats of the study: Once again these clonotypes came out on top in the CD3+CD56-NKG2C+ fraction of several donors. CD8+ T cells in 5 to 7 donors included dominant NKG2C+ clonotypes at roughly 1.0-8%.

Notes on this clonotype: Its antigen is as yet unknown.

The authors made TCR beta cDNA libraries by 5'RACE template switching. This switching added a universal primer site and UMIs. One entry per CDR3 protein, without DNA, is what TCRdb gives after re-calling the 5' RACE reads. This sample's table has hundreds of thousands of distinct CDR3 sequences. The CDR3 is 14 amino acids. The V gene's germline CDR1 is ENHRY and CDR2 SYGVKD. The sample comprised blood T cells: a sorted CD56 or NKG2C T cell subset, CD4+ or CD8+ T cells, or bulk PBMC T cells (not recorded which). The TCR originated in a woman between 18 and 75 years old in good health. This chain uses TRBV10-3 with TRBJ2-3. This CDR3 is CAIRRDGSTDTQYF.